This entry lists 26 T cell receptor beta chains sequenced from one sample in a study of cytomegalovirus exposure and HLA in healthy donors. The PCR ran on 60 Vbeta and 13 Jbeta primers. Some clones are missing from TCRdb's copy, which holds only in-frame ones; the method was immunoSEQ multiplex PCR. The table has roughly 200,000 clones, roughly a tenth seen once; the top ten hold less than 1.5%. The sample taken for sequencing was PBMCs. The source of these receptors is a woman aged 25 to 45 in good health and CMV-seropositive.

Here the CDR3 DNA reads TGTGCCAGCAGTTACCCCAGGGCTGGATCCTACGAGCAGTACTTC. It specifies CASSYPRAGSYEQYF. The genes are TRBV6-5 and TRBJ2-7, with D possibly being TRBD1 (5 bases). Trimming took off 2 bases at V and 1 base at J, with 12 bases between the two ends. CDR3 size: 15 residues. Per germline, CDR1 MNHEY and CDR2 SVGAGI.

This clone was counted between two and nine times. The J gene is TRBJ2-3, the V gene TRBV5-6; 7 bases map to TRBD2. The ends lost 4 bases at V and 6 bases at J; junction bases unmatched: 5. Germline values: CDR1 SGHDT, CDR2 YYEEEE. The CDR3 runs to 13 residues. Here the CDR3 DNA reads TGTGCCAGCAGCCCGCCCGGGAGGGATACGCAGTATTTT. Its protein product is CASSPPGRDTQYF.

This clone was detected only a few times. The rearrangement links TRBV6-1 to TRBJ2-7; TRBD2 aligns across 8 bases. This CDR3 is 15 amino acids long. J gave up 4 bases and V 8 bases, and 13 bases lay outside the gene matches. Germline V lookup: CDR1 MNHNS, CDR2 SASEGT. CDR3 in amino acids: CASLEGGSGKYEQYF. The CDR3 bases are TGTGCCAGCCTCGAGGGGGGTAGCGGGAAATACGAGCAGTACTTC.

In this sample, this clone turned up a few times. This rearrangement joins TRBV5-1 to TRBJ2-1; TRBD2 matches at 8 bases. In germline, CDR1 is SGHRS, CDR2 YFSETQ. This CDR3 has 16 amino acids. The ends lost 4 bases at V and 0 bases at J; junction bases unmatched: 6. The CDR3 loop is CASSALAGSSYNEQFF. In DNA, the CDR3 is TGCGCCAGCAGCGCCCTAGCGGGTAGCTCCTACAATGAGCAGTTCTTC.

This clone was seen a few times. The chain couples TRBV2 to TRBJ1-2; 12 bases agree with TRBD1. The CDR3 has 14 residues. Per the germline V gene, CDR1 is SNHLY and CDR2 is FYNNEI. The V segment lost 6 bases and the J segment 8 bases; nucleotides outside the gene matches: 7. CDR3 loop: CASSEGTGGLGYTF. CDR3 bases: TGTGCCAGCAGCGAGGGGACAGGGGGCTTGGGCTACACCTTC.

The V and J genes are TRBV2 and TRBJ2-3; perhaps TRBD1 as D (5 bases). From germline, CDR1 is SNHLY and CDR2 FYNNEI. Trimming removed 8 bases from V and 3 bases from J, with 21 bases in between. This CDR3 has 16 residues. The CDR3 coding sequence is TGTGCCAGCCGGGCCCCCGGCCGACAGACTACAGATACGCAGTATTTT. Translating it yields CASRAPGRQTTDTQYF. The variable domain in full, with the rest retrieved from reference TRBV2 and TRBJ2-3, is EPEVTQTPSHQVTQMGQEVILRCVPISNHLYFYWYRQILGQKVEFLVSFYNNEISEKSEIFDDQFSVERPDGSNFTLKIRSTKLEDSAMYFCASRAPGRQTTDTQYFGPGTRLTVL.

This clone turned up a few times. J is TRBJ1-3 and V is TRBV4-1, with D unresolved. CDR1 MGHRA and CDR2 YSYEKL come from the germline V gene. Trimming removed 1 base from V and 0 bases from J, with 7 bases in between. The CDR3 is made up of 15 amino acids. The chain's CDR3 is CASSQAVNSGNTIYF. DNA of the CDR3: TGCGCCAGCAGCCAAGCAGTTAACTCTGGAAACACCATATATTTT.

This clone was seen only a few times. J is TRBJ2-7 and V is TRBV18; D is undetermined. The V gene's germline CDR1 is KGHSH and CDR2 LQKENI. The CDR3 length is 14 residues. Deletions cut 2 bases from V and 6 bases from J, with 14 bases between. DNA of the CDR3: TGTGCCAGCTCACCAGACTCCTTGGTAAGCGAGCAGTACTTC. Amino acids: CASSPDSLVSEQYF.

The chain is built from TRBV4-2 and TRBJ2-7, with TRBD1 matching 7 bases. CDR3 length equals 14 residues. From germline, CDR1 is LGHNA and CDR2 YNFKEQ. Trimming took 1 base from V and 0 from J; bases not matched to a gene: 0. CDR3 coding DNA: TGTGCCAGCAGCCAAGGGGACAGCTCCTACGAGCAGTACTTC. This gives the protein CASSQGDSSYEQYF.

This clone came up a few times. CDR3 region: CASSSGQGGSRELFF. The CDR3 DNA reads as TGTGCCAGCAGCTCGGGACAGGGGGGTAGCCGGGAGCTGTTTTTT. The chain recombines TRBV11-2 with TRBJ2-2; 11 bases line up with TRBD1. Looked up from germline, CDR1 is SGHAT and CDR2 is FQNNGV. V lost 4 bases to trimming and J lost 9 bases; unmatched junction nucleotides: 7. The CDR3 runs 15 residues.

This clone was seen a handful of times. V usage is TRBV6-5 and J usage is TRBJ2-7, with 9 nucleotides matching TRBD2. Germline assignment: CDR1 MNHEY and CDR2 SVGAGI. CDR3 size: 14 residues. V was pared by 6 bases and J by 7 bases, with 10 bases of the junction left unmatched. The CDR3 sequence: CASRNSGSGGEQYF. CDR3 in DNA: TGTGCCAGCAGAAATAGCGGGAGCGGAGGAGAGCAGTACTTC.

The genes are TRBV5-1 and TRBJ1-2, with 10 bases that match TRBD1. The CDR3 extends over 15 amino acids. V lost 0 bases and J lost 8; bases outside the gene matches: 7. Germline assignment: CDR1 SGHRS and CDR2 YFSETQ. The CDR3 DNA is TGCGCCAGCAGCTTGGAGACAGGGGGCGTGAAGGGCTACACCTTC. Translation: CASSLETGGVKGYTF.

This clone was seen at least ten times. This sequence joins TRBV1 and TRBJ2-6; whether TRBD2, the table's D call, matches the DNA was not checked. TRBV1 is a recognized pseudogene. The CDR3 has 15 amino acids. The CDR3 DNA reads as TGCACCAGCAAGGAGGGAGGCTCTGGGGCCAACGTCCTGACTTTC. This encodes CTSKEGGSGANVLTF.

The chain has TRBV2 and TRBJ1-1, with D possibly TRBD1 on 6 matching bases. Deletions cut 1 base from V and 5 bases from J, with 11 bases between. The CDR3 extends over 14 amino acids. Per the germline V gene, CDR1 is SNHLY and CDR2 is FYNNEI. CDR3 sequence: CASSEERGGTEAFF. The CDR3 DNA reads as TGTGCCAGCAGTGAAGAGAGGGGGGGAACTGAAGCTTTCTTT.

This clone was counted between two and nine times. J is TRBJ2-5 and V is TRBV9, with 16 bases that match TRBD2. This CDR3 has 16 residues. CDR1 and CDR2 (germline): SGDLS, YYNGEE. The junction had 0 bases not matched to a gene; V was cut back by 2 bases and J by 2 bases. DNA for the CDR3: TGTGCCAGCAGCGTGGGACTAGCGGGAGGGCAAGAGACCCAGTACTTC. It specifies CASSVGLAGGQETQYF.

This clone was counted a few times. The rearrangement joins TRBV18 to TRBJ1-1; 8 nucleotides agree with TRBD1. With 2 bases clipped from V and 8 bases from J, the junction kept 16 bases outside the gene matches. The CDR3 is made up of 17 amino acids. Per germline, CDR1 KGHSH and CDR2 LQKENI. The CDR3 bases are TGTGCCAGCTCACCAAAGACTGGGTCGACAGGGGTTGGGGAAGCTTTCTTT. It encodes CASSPKTGSTGVGEAFF.

This chain connects TRBV21-1 to TRBJ1-5. TRBV21-1 counts as a pseudogene. This CDR3 is built from 10 residues. CDR3 nucleotide sequence: TGTGCCAGCAGTCCCGAGCCCCAGCATTTT. Translated, it gives CASSPEPQHF.

The table lists this clone with a few counts. V gene TRBV7-9 combines with J gene TRBJ2-1; a possible D gene is TRBD2 (6 bases). Trimming removed 4 bases from V and 7 bases from J, with 14 bases in between. The CDR3 consists of 14 residues. Per germline, CDR1 SEHNR and CDR2 FQNEAQ (reference sequence). This chain's CDR3 is CASSSEEGLNEQFF. The CDR3 DNA reads as TGTGCCAGCAGCTCAGAGGAGGGGTTGAATGAGCAGTTCTTC. The full variable domain, rest sourced from reference TRBV7-9 and TRBJ2-1, is DTGVSQNPRHKITKRGQNVTFRCDPISEHNRLYWYRQTLGQGPEFLTYFQNEAQLEKSRLLSDRFSAERPKGSFSTLEIQRTEQGDSAMYLCASSSEEGLNEQFFGPGTRLTVL.

This sequence joins TRBV2 and TRBJ2-1; D call uncertain. Germline CDR1 is SNHLY and CDR2 is FYNNEI. The CDR3 runs 11 residues. The V end lost 3 bases, the J end lost 15 bases, and 12 bases lay between the germline ends. This CDR3 is CASSDEVIPFF. The CDR3 bases are TGTGCCAGCAGTGACGAGGTGATCCCGTTCTTC. The full variable domain, rest sourced from reference TRBV2 and TRBJ2-1, is EPEVTQTPSHQVTQMGQEVILRCVPISNHLYFYWYRQILGQKVEFLVSFYNNEISEKSEIFDDQFSVERPDGSNFTLKIRSTKLEDSAMYFCASSDEVIPFFGPGTRLTVL.

This clone came up a few times. The chain couples TRBV7-8 to TRBJ2-2; D remains unclear. CDR3 length: 14 amino acids. Germline V gene data show CDR1 as SGHVS and CDR2 as FQNEAQ. Trimming shortened V by 5 bases and J by 1 base, and 8 bases separated the two germline ends. CDR3 loop: CASSLDWNTGELFF. DNA for the CDR3: TGTGCCAGCAGCCTCGACTGGAACACCGGGGAGCTGTTTTTT.

This clone turned up a few times. This chain uses TRBV18 with TRBJ1-1, with TRBD1 matching over 9 bases. CDR3 length equals 15 residues. From germline, CDR1 is KGHSH and CDR2 LQKENI. Trimming cost V 5 bases and J 4 bases; bases outside gene matches: 8. The CDR3 sequence: CASSSNRGQGTEAFF. In nucleotides, the CDR3 is TGTGCCAGCTCATCCAACAGGGGGCAAGGCACTGAAGCTTTCTTT.

V gene TRBV7-9 combines with J gene TRBJ2-5; D possibly corresponds to TRBD2 (6 bases). There are 15 residues in the CDR3. Germline lookup yields CDR1 SEHNR and CDR2 FQNEAQ (reference sequence). Trimming left V 5 bases short and J 7 bases short, with 20 bases between. The CDR3 protein is CASSPRSWDFVTQYF. The CDR3 bases are TGTGCCAGCAGCCCTCGAAGCTGGGACTTCGTGACCCAGTACTTC.

This clone turned up a few times. The chain uses TRBV18 and TRBJ2-6, with D unresolved. Trimming stripped 2 bases from V and 0 bases from J, with 11 bases between. CDR1 is KGHSH and CDR2 is LQKENI in the germline V gene. CDR3 size: 17 residues. CDR3 amino acids: CASSPIPTLSGANVLTF. The DNA for the CDR3 is TGTGCCAGCTCACCAATCCCGACACTCTCTGGGGCCAACGTCCTGACTTTC.

The gene calls are TRBV15 and TRBJ2-7; 9 bases agree with TRBD1. There are 15 residues in the CDR3. Unmatched junction bases numbered 5, after V lost 3 bases and J lost 2 bases. CDR1 is LNHNV and CDR2 is YYDKDF in the germline V gene (reference sequence). The CDR3 bases are TGTGCCACCAGCAGTCGGGACAGGGTCACCTACGAGCAGTACTTC. Its protein is CATSSRDRVTYEQYF.

This sequence joins TRBV5-1 and TRBJ1-2; 7 bases align to TRBD1. Germline V gene data show CDR1 as SGHRS and CDR2 as YFSETQ. V shed 3 bases, J shed 4 bases, and the junction held 12 bases outside the gene matches. This CDR3 region has 16 residues. CDR3 in amino acids: CASSSTGPVGVYGYTF. The CDR3 coding sequence is TGCGCCAGCAGCTCGACAGGGCCAGTCGGGGTCTATGGCTACACCTTC.

This clone was observed a handful of times. The chain employs TRBV13 and TRBJ2-2; the D gene is possibly TRBD2 (6 bases). Germline CDR1 and CDR2: PRHDT and FYEKMQ (reference sequence). Between the trimmed V and J ends, which lost 4 bases and 5 bases, there was a span of 11 bases. The CDR3 loop spans 14 amino acids. The CDR3 DNA reads TGTGCCAGCAGCTCCCGCCGGGGGACCGGGGAGCTGTTTTTT. Translating gives CASSSRRGTGELFF.